This is a list of T cell receptor beta chains from one sample in a study of CD8 T cells in ankylosing spondylitis. TCRdb fed the 5' RACE reads into MiXCR, producing one record per CDR3 protein. The repertoire consists of 250,000 to 350,000 distinct CDR3 sequences, with 20% occurring once and the leading ten covering about 8.2%. Input material: blood, either unsorted or a sorted T cell fraction (not recorded which). The receptors were gathered from a male donor with ankylosing spondylitis or in good health (not recorded which). Each CDR3 is given with its conserved first and last residue.

j_call v_call cdr3_aa
TRBJ2-1 TRBV20-1 CSATRLAGPNEQFF
TRBJ2-1 TRBV10-3 CAISESLVGGPYNEQFF
TRBJ1-5 TRBV14 CASSQDIRSKNSNQPQHF
TRBJ2-6 TRBV29-1 CSVESSGANVLTF
TRBJ1-1 TRBV20-1 CSAGQAGTEAFF
TRBJ1-1 TRBV7-9 CASSGWAGETEAFF
TRBJ1-1 TRBV6-1 CASSLMMGLEAFF
TRBJ2-3 TRBV5-1 CASSSPSTSGPDTDTQYF
TRBJ1-1 TRBV15 CATSRDTGATEAFF
TRBJ2-5 TRBV20-1 CSAPVGLYQETQYF
TRBJ2-5 TRBV24-1 CATSDFPGRSNQETQYF
TRBJ1-3 TRBV5-1 CASSLGTGGSLSSGNTIYF
TRBJ1-1 TRBV12-3/TRBV12-4 CASSSDRKAFF
TRBJ2-1 TRBV18 CASSRPDFYNEQFF
TRBJ2-1 TRBV20-1 CSARAPGLAYNEQFF